Listed below are T cell receptor beta chains from one sample, sequenced in a study of blood T cell repertoires in COVID-19. The data were produced by immunoSEQ multiplex PCR, yet TCRdb's version contains in-frame clones alone and is incomplete. The table shows fewer than 80,000 clones, with more than 75% occurring only once. The source material was peripheral blood. These TCRs come from a human donor in a cohort sampled during active COVID-19. CDR3s include the opening cysteine and the closing phenylalanine or tryptophan. D genes are given only for firm matches. Not all rows give a size; the values are once, few, many and, for expanded clones, a class.

>.|TRBV5-1|TRBJ2-1|.
CASSLGPGGTYNEQFF
TGCGCCAGCAGCTTGGGCCCGGGGGGCACGTACAATGAGCAGTTCTTC
>.|TRBV2|TRBJ1-1|.
CASSAQDYTEAFF
TGTGCCAGCAGTGCCCAGGACTACACTGAAGCTTTCTTT
>few|TRBV7-9|TRBJ1-3|.
CASSLRQSQLSGNTIYF
TGTGCCAGCAGCCTGAGACAGAGCCAGCTCTCTGGAAACACCATATATTTT
>.|TRBV10-1|TRBJ1-1|.
CASSEQANTEAFF
TGCGCCAGCAGTGAACAGGCGAACACTGAAGCTTTCTTT
>.|TRBV7-6|TRBJ1-5|.
CASSYRQLGNQPQHF
TGTGCCAGCAGCTACCGACAATTGGGCAATCAGCCCCAGCATTTT
>.|TRBV5-1|TRBJ2-1|.
CASSGGANNEQFF
TGCGCCAGCAGTGGGGGGGCCAACAATGAGCAGTTCTTC
>few|TRBV7-2|TRBJ2-1|TRBD2
CASSLRLAGGRYNEQFF
TGTGCCAGCAGCTTGCGACTAGCGGGGGGGCGCTACAATGAGCAGTTCTTC
>.|TRBV5-1|TRBJ2-1|TRBD2
CASSLTSGSSYNEQFF
TGCGCCAGCAGCTTGACTAGCGGGAGCTCCTACAATGAGCAGTTCTTC
>.|TRBV19|TRBJ1-1|TRBD1
CASSYDRVRTEAFF
TGTGCCAGTAGTTATGACAGGGTGAGAACTGAAGCTTTCTTT
>.|TRBV19|TRBJ1-1|TRBD1
CASGGQVNTEAFF
TGTGCCAGTGGGGGACAGGTGAACACTGAAGCTTTCTTT
>.|TRBV7-2|TRBJ2-3|TRBD2
CASSLGGLAADTQYF
TGTGCCAGCAGCTTAGGGGGACTAGCCGCAGATACGCAGTATTTT
>.|TRBV3-1/TRBV3-2|TRBJ1-2|TRBD1
CASSQGGTGGNYGYTF
TGTGCCAGCAGCCAAGGGGGGACAGGGGGGAACTATGGCTACACCTTC
>.|TRBV7-2|TRBJ2-1|.
CASSSDRYNEQFF
TGTGCCAGCAGCTCGGACAGATACAATGAGCAGTTCTTC
>.|TRBV9|TRBJ2-3|.
CASSQRGGLSTDTQYF
TGTGCCAGCAGCCAAAGAGGAGGGCTTAGCACAGATACGCAGTATTTT
>few|TRBV6-5|TRBJ1-1|TRBD1
CASSHGTGSAAFF
TGTGCCAGCAGTCACGGGACAGGCTCTGCGGCTTTCTTT
>.|TRBV7-3|TRBJ2-3|.
CASSVGRAGGTQYF
TGTGCCAGCAGCGTAGGGCGAGCGGGTGGGACGCAGTATTTT
>.|TRBV3-1/TRBV3-2|TRBJ1-2|.
CASSQIRGSEYGYTF
TGTGCCAGCAGCCAAATCCGGGGATCGGAATATGGCTACACCTTC
>.|TRBV12-5|TRBJ2-3|TRBD1
CASDPGTGGPDTQYF
TGTGCTAGCGATCCCGGGACAGGGGGCCCAGATACGCAGTATTTT
>once|TRBV4-3|TRBJ2-5|.
CASSQDHLGGQETQYF
TGCGCCAGCAGCCAAGATCATCTCGGGGGCCAAGAGACCCAGTACTTC
>many|TRBV2|TRBJ1-2|.
CASSAGTAYGYTF
TGTGCCAGCAGCGCTGGGACTGCATATGGCTACACCTTC
>.|TRBV6-5|TRBJ1-4|.
CASSQGFGNEKLFF
TGTGCCAGCAGTCAGGGGTTTGGCAATGAAAAACTGTTTTTT
>.|TRBV3-1/TRBV3-2|TRBJ2-2|.
CASSLTAATGELFF
TGTGCCAGCAGCTTGACTGCCGCCACCGGGGAGCTGTTTTTT
>.|TRBV9|TRBJ2-3|TRBD2
CASSVGVSGGSDTQYF
TGTGCCAGCAGCGTAGGAGTTAGCGGGGGGTCAGATACGCAGTATTTT
>.|TRBV2|TRBJ2-5|TRBD2
CASSASGGRQETQYF
TGTGCCAGCAGTGCTAGCGGGGGGAGGCAAGAGACCCAGTACTTC
>.|TRBV18|TRBJ2-5|.
CASSPGGPPETQYF
TGTGCCAGCTCACCGGGGGGGCCCCCCGAGACCCAGTACTTC
>once|TRBV12-5|TRBJ2-5|TRBD1
CASGLGGDTGTGNGETQYF
TGTGCTAGTGGTTTGGGTGGGGACACCGGGACAGGGAACGGAGAGACCCAGTACTTC
>few|TRBV7-7|TRBJ2-3|TRBD2
CASNIPPGGGGTDTQYF
TGTGCCAGCAACATACCCCCGGGAGGGGGTGGCACAGATACGCAGTATTTT
>.|TRBV9|TRBJ1-1|.
CASSVGLLVNTEAFF
TGTGCCAGCAGCGTAGGGCTGCTCGTGAACACTGAAGCTTTCTTT
>.|TRBV11-2|TRBJ2-1|.
CASSFGVNAQFF
TGTGCCAGCAGCTTTGGAGTCAACGCACAGTTCTTC
>.|TRBV27|TRBJ1-6|.
CASSLLWRSSYNSPLHF
TGTGCCAGCAGCCTCCTTTGGAGGAGCTCCTATAATTCACCCCTCCACTTT
>.|TRBV28|TRBJ2-7|.
CASSLGTSYEQYF
TGTGCCAGCAGTTTAGGTACTAGCTACGAGCAGTACTTC
>.|TRBV3-1/TRBV3-2|TRBJ2-1|TRBD2
CASSQALAGLNEQFF
TGTGCCAGCAGCCAAGCCCTAGCGGGCCTCAATGAGCAGTTCTTC
>.|TRBV2|TRBJ2-6|TRBD1
CASRRGLGANVLTF
TGTGCCAGCCGTAGGGGGCTTGGGGCCAACGTCCTGACTTTC
>.|TRBV19|TRBJ1-5|TRBD1
CASNSQGYQPQHF
TGTGCCAGTAATTCACAGGGGTATCAGCCCCAGCATTTT
>.|TRBV30|TRBJ1-6|TRBD1
CATTGTGYSPLHF
TGTGCCACGACCGGGACAGGATATTCACCCCTCCACTTT
>.|TRBV5-4|TRBJ1-1|.
CASKGQMNTEAFF
TGTGCCAGCAAAGGACAGATGAACACTGAAGCTTTCTTT
>once|TRBV3-1/TRBV3-2|TRBJ2-2|TRBD1
CASSGTGTNTGELFF
TGTGCCAGCAGCGGGACAGGGACGAACACCGGGGAGCTGTTTTTT
>.|TRBV12-3/TRBV12-4|TRBJ2-1|.
CASSFEFNEQFF
TGTGCCAGCAGTTTTGAGTTCAATGAGCAGTTCTTC
>.|TRBV5-4|TRBJ2-1|TRBD2
CASSPGTSGNYNEQFF
TGTGCCAGCAGCCCAGGGACTAGCGGAAACTACAATGAGCAGTTCTTC
>.|TRBV6-2/TRBV6-3|TRBJ2-7|TRBD2
CASSVLAGGSYEQYF
TGTGCCAGCAGCGTACTAGCGGGAGGCTCCTACGAGCAGTACTTC